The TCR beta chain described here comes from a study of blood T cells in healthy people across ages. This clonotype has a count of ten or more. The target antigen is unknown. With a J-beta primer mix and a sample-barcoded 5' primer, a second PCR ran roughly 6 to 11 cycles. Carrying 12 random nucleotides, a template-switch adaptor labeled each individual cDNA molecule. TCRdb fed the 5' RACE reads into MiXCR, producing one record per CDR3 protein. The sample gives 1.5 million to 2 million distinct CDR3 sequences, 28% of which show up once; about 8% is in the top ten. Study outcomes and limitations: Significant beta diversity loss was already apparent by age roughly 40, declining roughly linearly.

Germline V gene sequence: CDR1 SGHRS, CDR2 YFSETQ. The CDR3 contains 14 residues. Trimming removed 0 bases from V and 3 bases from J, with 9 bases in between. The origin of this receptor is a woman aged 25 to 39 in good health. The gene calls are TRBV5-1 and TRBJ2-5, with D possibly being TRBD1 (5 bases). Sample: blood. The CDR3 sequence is CASSLVGAEETQYF. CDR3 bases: TGCGCCAGCAGCTTGGTTGGGGCAGAAGAGACCCAGTACTTC.